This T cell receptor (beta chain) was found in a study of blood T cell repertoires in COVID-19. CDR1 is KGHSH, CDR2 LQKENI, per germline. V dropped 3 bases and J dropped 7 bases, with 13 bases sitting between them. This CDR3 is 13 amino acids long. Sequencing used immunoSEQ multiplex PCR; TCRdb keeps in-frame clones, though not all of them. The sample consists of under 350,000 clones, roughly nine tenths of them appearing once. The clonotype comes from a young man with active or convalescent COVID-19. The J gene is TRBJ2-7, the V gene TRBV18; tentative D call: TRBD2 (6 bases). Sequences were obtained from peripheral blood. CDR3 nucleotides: TGTGCCAGCTCACCTCCGGGGGTGGGAGAGCAGTACTTC. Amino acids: CASSPPGVGEQYF.